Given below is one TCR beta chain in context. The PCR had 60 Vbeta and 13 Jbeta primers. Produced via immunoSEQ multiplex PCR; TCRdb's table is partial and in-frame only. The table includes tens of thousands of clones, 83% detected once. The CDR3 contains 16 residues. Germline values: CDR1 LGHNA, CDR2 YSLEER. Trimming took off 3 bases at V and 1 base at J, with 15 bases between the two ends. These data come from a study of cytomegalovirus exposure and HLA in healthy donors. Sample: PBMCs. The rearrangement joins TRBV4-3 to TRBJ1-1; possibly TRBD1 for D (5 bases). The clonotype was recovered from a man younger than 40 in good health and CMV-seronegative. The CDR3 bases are TGCGCCAGCAGCCACGATAATACCGACAGGAACACTGAAGCTTTCTTT. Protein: CASSHDNTDRNTEAFF.